These 3 T cell receptor beta chains originate from one sample sequenced in a study of patients and donors after allogeneic stem cell transplantation. Using its own MiXCR run on the RT-PCR reads, TCRdb lists one record per CDR3 protein. Of approximately 170,000 distinct CDR3 sequences listed, about 29% are singletons. The material sequenced was blood, either unsorted or a sorted T cell fraction (not recorded which). The receptors shown here come from a human donor who was either an allogeneic HSCT recipient or a stem cell or donor lymphocyte infusion donor (not recorded which). It is not recorded whose cells these are; they may come from a transplant donor.

The sample holds a few counts of this clonotype. The rearrangement links TRBV20-1 to TRBJ2-4; 9 bases fit TRBD1. The CDR3 totals 13 residues. Germline-derived CDR1 and CDR2 are DFQATT and SNEGSKA (reference sequence). CDR3 protein: CGSSGTGYNIQYF. The CDR3 coding sequence is TGCGGAAGTTCCGGGACAGGGTATAACATTCAGTACTTC.

This chain connects TRBV4-1 to TRBJ1-1; tentatively, D is TRBD1 (6 bases). From germline, CDR1 is MGHRA and CDR2 YSYEKL. V was pared by 5 bases and J by 0 bases, with 10 bases between. The CDR3 runs to 14 residues. CDR3 in amino acids: CASSNRVLNTEAFF. In DNA form, the CDR3 reads TGCGCCAGCAGCAACAGGGTGCTGAACACTGAAGCTTTCTTT.

The chain uses TRBV5-1 and TRBJ2-2; no clear D. Germline lookup yields CDR1 SGHRS and CDR2 YFSETQ. Trimming took off 6 bases at V and 6 bases at J, with 9 bases between the two ends. The CDR3 is 12 residues long. The CDR3 bases are TGCGCCAGCACCAAAGTCTCCGGGGAGCTGTTTTTT. Residues: CASTKVSGELFF.